The entry below gives a single TCR beta chain sequence along with its context. Its antigen is undetermined. This sample is part of a study of identical twins. CDR1 ENHRY and CDR2 SYGVKD come from the germline V gene. V dropped 6 bases and J dropped 1; count of bases not matched to a gene: 3. The CDR3 extends over 16 amino acids. General study findings and limits: Invariant MAIT and iNKT cells are populations that could partly confound zero-insertion analyses. Whereas memory repertoires showed no such difference, abundant cord blood beta clonotypes carried fewer insertions.

Using its own MiXCR run on the 5' RACE reads, TCRdb lists one record per CDR3 protein. The table records about 920,000 distinct CDR3 sequences, roughly an eighth of them present only once. These data were also filed under a second study, of yellow fever vaccine responses in identical twins.

The receptor was derived from a woman aged 18-29 years in good health. V is TRBV10-3 and J is TRBJ2-1; 13 nucleotides line up with TRBD2. The sequenced sample consisted of PBMCs. CDR3 sequence: CAIRGTSGVSYNEQFF. The CDR3 DNA is TGTGCCATCAGGGGGACTAGCGGGGTATCCTACAATGAGCAGTTCTTC.